This TCR beta chain was obtained from a study of spatial heterogeneity in lung cancer. Overall study: Compared with alpha-chain sequences, beta-chain sequences were consistently detected in greater numbers.

TCRdb re-analysed the 5' RACE reads in MiXCR, keeping a single row per CDR3 protein. Among 55,000 to 75,000 distinct CDR3 sequences listed, 7.5% to 8.5% were seen once. Broader study findings: Blood contained ubiquitous expanded tumor TCRs more at resection than at follow-up.

Of note for this clonotype: Its antigen is undetermined.

This sample's time point: sample taken at primary tumor resection. The authors sequenced whole RNA from tumor, nontumor lung or frozen PBMC without sorting. This CDR3 is 15 amino acids long. Trimming cost V 4 bases and J 0 bases; bases outside gene matches: 4. CDR1 and CDR2 (germline): MNHNS, SASEGT. The sample consisted of PBMCs, taken at surgery. This clonotype was sampled from a female donor with early-stage non-small cell lung cancer. The chain carries TRBV6-1 and TRBJ1-1, with TRBD1 identical over 8 bases. The CDR3: CASSVDRGMNTEAFF. CDR3 sequence (DNA): TGTGCCAGCAGTGTCGACAGGGGAATGAACACTGAAGCTTTCTTT.